This TCR beta chain was sequenced during a study of blood T cell repertoires in COVID-19. The study drew participants aged 18 to 89 years from approximately 25 US areas. Membership in each cohort depended on participant-reported clinical history. Either two negative PCRs, clearance, or symptom resolution qualified Cohort 3 donors as recovered. The authors' processing: Amplification of reference gene primers provided the estimated nucleated cell counts. Libraries were prepared by immunoSEQ multiplex PCR; TCRdb keeps only in-frame clonotypes and omits some of them. Clonal size and the V and J genes are those of that table, whereas D and trimming came from the DNA. The sample contains about 48,000 clones, approximately 90% of which appear only once. V gave up 6 bases and J gave up 0 bases; unmatched junction bases: 2. This CDR3 comprises 15 residues. Per germline, CDR1 SGHVS and CDR2 FNYEAQ.

The sequenced material came from PBMCs or T cells enriched from blood (not recorded which). The sequence derives from a woman in her 50s who had recovered from COVID-19. This chain uses TRBV7-6 with TRBJ1-4; TRBD1 aligns across 9 bases. The CDR3 DNA is TGTGCCAGCAGGGGACAGGGAGCAACTAATGAAAAACTGTTTTTT. Its translation: CASRGQGATNEKLFF. The full variable domain, rest sourced from reference TRBV7-6 and TRBJ1-4, is GAGVSQSPRYKVTKRGQDVALRCDPISGHVSLYWYRQALGQGPEFLTYFNYEAQQDKSGLPNDRFSAERPEGSISTLTIQRTEQRDSAMYRCASRGQGATNEKLFFGSGTQLSVL.